These 3 T cell receptor beta chains came from one sample sequenced in a study of cytomegalovirus exposure and HLA in healthy donors (dated by TCRdb to the late 2010s). Library preparation used the immunoSEQ multiplex PCR assay. TCRdb's version of the immuneACCESS table is confined to in-frame rearrangements and falls short of the full clone set. An unresolved V gene accounts for under half of the shortfall where checked; the remainder is of unknown origin. The sample yields tens of thousands of clones; more than 75% were counted once. The ten largest clonotypes hold 2.1% of the sample. The sequencing input was PBMCs. The receptors stem from a man younger than 40 in good health and CMV-seronegative.

This chain joins TRBV28 and TRBJ1-1; possible D gene TRBD1, 5 bases. Trimming pared 7 bases from V and 7 bases from J, leaving 25 bases between. Germline-derived CDR1 and CDR2 are MDHEN and SYDVKM. The CDR3 runs 16 residues. The CDR3 spells CASTLNGRGLEGEAFF. The DNA of the CDR3 is TGTGCCAGCACCCTCAACGGGAGGGGCCTTGAGGGTGAAGCTTTCTTT.

The chain carries TRBV2 and TRBJ1-2; TRBD1 might be the D (6 bases). This CDR3 is built from 14 residues. V gave up 4 bases and J gave up 2 bases, with 11 bases separating them. CDR1 and CDR2 from the germline V gene are SNHLY and FYNNEI. In DNA, the CDR3 is TGTGCCAGCAGTGGGGAGGGGGGAAACTATGGCTACACCTTC. Translating it yields CASSGEGGNYGYTF.

The gene calls are TRBV5-4 and TRBJ2-7, with 13 bases lining up with TRBD2. V gave up 0 bases and J gave up 4 bases; unmatched junction bases: 4. The CDR3 length is 16 residues. Germline CDR1 is SGHNT and CDR2 is YYREEE (reference sequence). CDR3 DNA: TGTGCCAGCAGCTTGGGGACTAGCGGGAGAACGTACGAGCAGTACTTC. This sequence encodes CASSLGTSGRTYEQYF.